This T cell receptor beta chain was recovered during a study of Ad26.COV2.S vaccination and SARS-CoV-2 variants (dated by TCRdb to the early 2020s). Regarding the complete study: Donors in the vaccine arm were drawn from COV1001, a multicentre, randomized, double-blind, placebo-controlled phase I-IIa trial testing Ad26.COV2.S in healthy adults. The TCR-sequenced set comprised about 32 samples: around 20 Ad26.COV2.S vaccine recipients, 5 placebo recipients and 8 SARS-CoV-2 convalescent individuals. Ad26.COV2.S was administered intramuscularly at a dose of 5x10^10 or 1x10^11 viral particles, either as one shot or as two shots given 56 days apart. Blinding of investigators to trial group allocation was maintained during experiments and outcome assessment. Participants in the trial were split at random into five groups of five each, receiving low-dose or high-dose Ad26.COV2.S once or twice, or else placebo on both occasions. TCRbeta repertoire sequencing was used to assess the specificity and breadth of SARS-CoV-2-reactive T cell receptors after Ad26.COV2.S vaccination.

Points the paper makes about the study in general: After vaccination, substantial breadth of spike-specific CD8+ and CD4+ T cell responses was reported. Non-spike TCR breadth was comparable between vaccine and placebo recipients, consistent with the vaccine containing only spike. According to the authors, total T cell responses may have been underestimated by the TCR breadth and depth analyses. The study was not powered for comparison of responses between vaccine doses or regimens. Ad26.COV2.S recipients had higher spike-specific TCR breadth than placebo recipients (P = 0.0014).

Remarks on this clone: Its specific antigen is unknown. Qualities for individual bases were not recorded, and no much larger clone is one base off.

The immunoSEQ Assay was the method used to sequence TCRbeta CDR3 regions. After extraction, genomic DNA underwent amplification by bias-controlled multiplex PCR, followed by high-throughput sequencing. The authors' pipeline ran thus. To quantify the absolute abundance of every unique TCRbeta CDR3 region, sequences were collapsed and filtered. T cell fraction was estimated by normalization of TCRbeta template counts to usable DNA, with usable DNA being measured through amplification of reference genes present in all nucleated cells. Repertoire TCRs were annotated as SARS-CoV-2-specific by exact matching of V gene, CDR3 amino acid sequence and J gene to a known reactive TCR set. The reference SARS-CoV-2 TCR set was derived from MIRA and filtered for enrichment in COVID-19-positive ImmuneCODE repertoires, a step that removed public or cross-reactive TCRs. Using the MIRA antigens, annotated TCRs were further analysed by specific ORF or by position within an ORF. Depth was the summed frequency of annotated unique rearrangements, while breadth was defined as annotated unique rearrangements over total unique productive rearrangements. Two-sided Wilcoxon rank-sum tests were applied when comparing TCR breadth between groups. TCRdb mirrors the immuneACCESS table, restricted to in-frame sequences. Some clones are absent from its copies; in checked studies, under half trace to an unresolved V gene, and the reason for the others is unknown. The V and J calls and clone size were taken over from that table, and D and trimming were inferred from the DNA. The sample table lists 440,000 or so clones, about 90% of them with a count of one. The ten largest clones add up to more than 3.5% of the sample.

The germline V gene encodes CDR1 LGHNA and CDR2 YNFKEQ. CDR3 length: 15 amino acids, cysteine to phenylalanine. Left in the record is the CDR3 DNA by itself, 45 bases read in frame from the first base. V has 0 bases trimmed and J has 7 bases trimmed; junction bases matching no gene number 3. The sample's treatment or condition label, in plain terms: around 19 received Ad26.COV2.S at low or high dose, single or two shots; about 5 received placebo; per-sample allocation not given. Repertoires of vaccine and placebo recipients were sequenced from samples collected on day 63 after the first injection. Cohort 1b enrolled around 24 adults aged 18-55 years at a single site in Boston, USA, between 29 July and 7 August 2020. Ad26.COV2.S was a replication-incompetent adenovirus type 26 vector that expressed a prefusion-stabilized SARS-CoV-2 spike protein derived from the original Wuhan strain.

Sample: peripheral blood, taken in a trial of Ad26.COV2.S vaccine versus placebo. The receptor was isolated from a person aged 18-65 years who received the Ad26.COV2.S COVID-19 vaccine or a placebo. The rearrangement combines TRBV4-2 with TRBJ2-1; a stretch of 10 junction bases matches TRBD2. Here is the DNA: TGTGCCAGCAGCCAAGATCCACTAGCGGGAAATGAGCAGTTCTTC. It is translated as CASSQDPLAGNEQFF.